Listed here are 9 T cell receptor beta chains from one sample, sequenced in a study of blood T cell repertoires in COVID-19. Sequenced by immunoSEQ multiplex PCR; TCRdb stores in-frame clones only, minus some. The data show about 120,000 clones, 81% seen once. The sequenced sample was peripheral blood. Source of these receptors: a human donor in a cohort sampled during active COVID-19.

The chain joins TRBV7-2 to TRBJ2-7, with 10 bases fitting TRBD2. The CDR3 spans 17 residues. The V segment lost 3 bases and the J segment 2 bases; nucleotides outside the gene matches: 10. Germline V gene lookup returns CDR1 SGHTA and CDR2 FQGNSA. The CDR3 DNA reads TGTGCCAGCAGCTTTGGGAGCGGGAGGGCCGGGGCCTACGAGCAGTACTTC. Its protein product is CASSFGSGRAGAYEQYF.

The CDR3 DNA reads TGTGCCAGTAGTAATACAGGGGGCACTGAAGCTTTCTTT. It encodes CASSNTGGTEAFF. V usage is TRBV19 and J usage is TRBJ1-1; 8 bases agree with TRBD1. Germline CDR1 LNHDA, CDR2 SQIVND (reference sequence). The CDR3 sequence is 13 residues long. V shed 4 bases, J shed 4 bases, and the junction held 2 bases outside the gene matches.

This clone was observed a few times. This chain links TRBV10-3 with TRBJ2-7, with 8 nucleotides matching TRBD2. The CDR3 has 15 amino acids. V shed 2 bases, J shed 6 bases, and the junction held 9 bases outside the gene matches. Germline V gene data show CDR1 as ENHRY and CDR2 as SYGVKD. The CDR3 DNA reads TGTGCCATCAGTGAGACCGGGACCCGGGAGGGCGAGCAGTACTTC. Translated, it gives CAISETGTREGEQYF.

V and J are TRBV7-6 and TRBJ2-1; TRBD2 matches 10 bases. There are 18 residues in the CDR3. The V gene end was trimmed by 1 base and the J gene end by 8 bases; junction bases not matched to a gene: 14. In germline, CDR1 is SGHVS, CDR2 FNYEAQ. CDR3 amino acids: CASSLVPSGSSTGDEQFF. Written as DNA, the CDR3 is TGTGCCAGCAGCTTAGTCCCTAGCGGGAGTAGCACTGGGGATGAGCAGTTCTTC.

The chain couples TRBV28 to TRBJ2-7; D possibly corresponds to TRBD1 (6 bases). V lost 3 bases and J 5 bases, leaving 8 bases between the germline ends. Germline V gene data show CDR1 as MDHEN and CDR2 as SYDVKM. This CDR3 is 12 amino acids long. DNA of the CDR3: TGTGCCAGCAGTTTGACAGGAAACGAGCAGTACTTC. Amino acids: CASSLTGNEQYF.

The chain combines TRBV19 with TRBJ1-5, with 7 nucleotides matching TRBD1. This CDR3 has 14 amino acids. The germline V gene encodes CDR1 LNHDA and CDR2 SQIVND (reference sequence). With 7 bases clipped from V and 0 bases from J, the junction kept 3 bases outside the gene matches. The DNA for the CDR3 is TGTGCCAGTATACAGGGGAATAGCAATCAGCCCCAGCATTTT. It is translated as CASIQGNSNQPQHF.

J is TRBJ2-7 and V is TRBV18, with TRBD1 matching 8 bases. J gave up 3 bases and V 4 bases, and 8 bases lay outside the gene matches. The germline CDR1 and CDR2 sequences are KGHSH and LQKENI. This CDR3 contains 15 residues. The CDR3: CASSHRDRRIYEQYF. The CDR3 DNA is TGTGCCAGCTCACACCGGGACAGGAGAATCTACGAGCAGTACTTC.

The chain has TRBV4-1 and TRBJ2-6; D gene unclear. CDR1 and CDR2 from the germline V gene are MGHRA and YSYEKL. The CDR3 runs to 18 residues. Trimming removed 4 bases at V and 4 bases at J, with 20 bases between. The CDR3 protein is CASSPSQGGLAGANVLTF. CDR3 coding DNA: TGCGCCAGCAGCCCGAGTCAAGGTGGCTTAGCCGGGGCCAACGTCCTGACTTTC.

V gene TRBV6-5 combines with J gene TRBJ2-7, with D possibly being TRBD2 (6 bases). The V end lost 0 bases, the J end lost 4 bases, and 13 bases lay between the germline ends. This CDR3 comprises 15 residues. Germline CDR1 is MNHEY and CDR2 is SVGAGI. As DNA, the CDR3 is TGTGCCAGCAGTTACTCGAAGGGAGGCTCTTACGAGCAGTACTTC. It codes for CASSYSKGGSYEQYF.